The T cell receptor beta chain under discussion was sequenced for a study of blood T cell repertoires in COVID-19. Study-wide background: Sites in the United States, Italy and Spain provided acute and convalescent COVID-19 samples. Sources were T cells, B-cell-depleted T cells, or PBMCs; the material itself was cDNA or gDNA.

TCRdb's table, derived via immunoSEQ multiplex PCR, lists solely in-frame clones and lacks some. The sample shows about 320,000 clones, more than 75% of them seen only once. This CDR3 is 12 amino acids long. V was trimmed by 0 bases and J by 2 bases, leaving 5 bases between them. In germline, CDR1 is SQVTM, CDR2 ANQGSEA. The clonotype comes from a woman aged 45-60 years with acute or convalescent COVID-19. Sequenced material: peripheral blood. The J gene is TRBJ2-7, the V gene TRBV29-1, with a weak D call TRBD1 (5 bases). The CDR3 coding sequence is TGCAGCGTTGAAGAAGGGGCCTACGAGCAGTACTTC. Its translation: CSVEEGAYEQYF.